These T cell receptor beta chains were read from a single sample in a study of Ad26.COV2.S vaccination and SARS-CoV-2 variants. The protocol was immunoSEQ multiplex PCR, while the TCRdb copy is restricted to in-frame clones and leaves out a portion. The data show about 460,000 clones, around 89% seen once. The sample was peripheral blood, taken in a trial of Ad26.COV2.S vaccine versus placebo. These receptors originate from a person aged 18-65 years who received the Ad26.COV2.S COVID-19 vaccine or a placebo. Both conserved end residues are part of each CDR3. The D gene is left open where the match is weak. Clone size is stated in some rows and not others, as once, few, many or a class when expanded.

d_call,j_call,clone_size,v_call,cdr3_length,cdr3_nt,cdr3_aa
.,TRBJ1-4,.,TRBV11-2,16,TGTGCCAGCAGCTTAGCCTTTACCCGATATAATGAAAAACTGTTTTTT,CASSLAFTRYNEKLFF
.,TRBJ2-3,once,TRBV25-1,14,TGTGCCAGCAGTGACCCAGGGGACACAGATACGCAGTATTTT,CASSDPGDTDTQYF
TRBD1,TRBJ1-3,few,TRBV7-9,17,TGTGCCAGCAGCCTCAAAAGATCGGACAGGGACGGAAACACCATATATTTT,CASSLKRSDRDGNTIYF
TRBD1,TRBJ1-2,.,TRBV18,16,TGTGCCAGCTCACTAAACTCCGGGACAGGGGGCTATGGCTACACCTTC,CASSLNSGTGGYGYTF
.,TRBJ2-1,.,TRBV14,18,TGTGCCAGCAGCCAAGACCCGACATTCTTGTGGGGGTCCAATGAGCAGTTCTTC,CASSQDPTFLWGSNEQFF
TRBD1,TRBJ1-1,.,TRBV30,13,TGTGCCTGGGGGGGGACAGTGAACACTGAAGCTTTCTTT,CAWGGTVNTEAFF
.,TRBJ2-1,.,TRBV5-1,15,TGCGCCAGCAGCTTACTTCCTAGCAGATACAATGAGCAGTTCTTC,CASSLLPSRYNEQFF
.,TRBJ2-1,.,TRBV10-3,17,TGTGCCATCAGTGAGGACGAACAACTCAGATCCTACAATGAGCAGTTCTTC,CAISEDEQLRSYNEQFF
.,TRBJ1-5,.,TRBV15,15,TGTGCCACCAGCAGAGATGGTAGGGAGAATCAGCCCCAGCATTTT,CATSRDGRENQPQHF
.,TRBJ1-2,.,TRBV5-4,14,TGTGCCAGCAGCTTGCCAGGGACTACCTATGGCTACACCTTC,CASSLPGTTYGYTF
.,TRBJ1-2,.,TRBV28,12,TGTGCCGCCGGGACCCTCATCCATGGCTACACCTTC,CAAGTLIHGYTF
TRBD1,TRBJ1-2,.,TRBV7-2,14,TGTGCCAGCAGCGCCAGACAGGGAGTATATGGCTACACCTTC,CASSARQGVYGYTF
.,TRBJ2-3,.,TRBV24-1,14,TGTGCCACTAATACGGGGGTAAGCACAGATACGCAGTATTTT,CATNTGVSTDTQYF
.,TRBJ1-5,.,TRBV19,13,TGTGCCAGTAGCCTCGACACCTATCAGCCCCAGCATTTT,CASSLDTYQPQHF